This section outlines one T cell receptor beta chain sequence together with its context. As for treatment: around 19 received Ad26.COV2.S at low or high dose, single or two shots; roughly five received placebo; per-sample allocation not given. Vaccine and placebo recipients were sampled on day 63 after the first injection. This entry belongs to a study of Ad26.COV2.S vaccination and SARS-CoV-2 variants. TCRdb keeps only in-frame clones here, not all; method: immunoSEQ multiplex PCR. This sample has some 330,000 clones, with about nine tenths found just once. V lost 8 bases and J 3 bases, leaving 14 bases between the germline ends. CDR3 length equals 13 residues. Germline assignment: CDR1 MNHEY and CDR2 SMNVEV (reference sequence).

This receptor was taken from a person aged 18-60 years who received the Ad26.COV2.S COVID-19 vaccine or a placebo. This sequence joins TRBV27 and TRBJ2-7, with D possibly being TRBD2 (6 bases). The sequencing here drew on peripheral blood, taken in a trial of Ad26.COV2.S vaccine versus placebo. CDR3 in DNA: TGTGCCAGCGCGCCTAGCGAGTACTACGAGCAGTACTTC. Translation: CASAPSEYYEQYF.